This TCR beta chain was captured by sequencing in a study of OX40 agonist ivuxolimab in advanced cancers. Sequencing used immunoSEQ multiplex PCR; TCRdb keeps in-frame clones, though not all of them. The sample has 23,000 or so clones, more than 70% seen once. Details on this clone: Other DNA sequences of this sample code for an identical CDR3.

Source: CD4+ or CD8+ T cells sorted from blood, taken in a trial of the OX40 agonist ivuxolimab. The clonotype originates from an adult with an advanced solid tumor such as melanoma, head and neck, liver or kidney cancer.

The CDR3 sequence: CASRLGTGDTEAFF. CDR3 DNA: TGTGCCAGCAGGCTTGGGACAGGGGACACTGAAGCTTTCTTT. The genes are TRBV14 and TRBJ1-1; TRBD1 aligns across 10 bases. Trimming took 6 bases from V and 3 from J; bases not matched to a gene: 4. The CDR3 totals 14 residues. Per the germline V gene, CDR1 is SGHDN and CDR2 is FVKESK.